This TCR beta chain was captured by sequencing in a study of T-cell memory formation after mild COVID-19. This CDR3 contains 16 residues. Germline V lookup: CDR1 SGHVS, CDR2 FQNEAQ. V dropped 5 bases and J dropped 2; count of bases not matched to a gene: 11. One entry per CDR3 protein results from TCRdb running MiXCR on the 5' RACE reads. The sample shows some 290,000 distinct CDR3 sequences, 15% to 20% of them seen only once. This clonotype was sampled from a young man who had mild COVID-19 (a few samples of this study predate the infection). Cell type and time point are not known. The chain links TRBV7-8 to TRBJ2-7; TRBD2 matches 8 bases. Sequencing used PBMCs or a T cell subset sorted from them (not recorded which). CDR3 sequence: CASSPSRGGLPYEQYF. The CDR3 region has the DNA TGTGCCAGCAGCCCATCTCGGGGGGGACTACCCTACGAGCAGTACTTC.